This record covers a single T cell receptor beta chain. Its antigen target is currently unknown. No much larger clone is present one base from it, and per-base qualities are unavailable. The cysteine opens and the phenylalanine closes a CDR3 of 16 amino acids. Solely the CDR3 DNA is kept, with 48 bases framed from the first base. Sequences LNHDA (CDR1) and SQIVND (CDR2) are obtained from the germline V gene (reference sequence). Between the V and J ends, shortened by 6 bases and 7 bases respectively, the junction contains 21 bases. TCRbeta CDR3 regions were amplified from genomic DNA by means of the immunoSEQ Assay, a bias-controlled multiplex PCR. As for the original processing: The number of nucleated cells in each sample was estimated from the amplification of reference gene primers within the assay. To quantify the absolute abundance of each unique TCRbeta CDR3 rearrangement, sequence reads were collapsed and filtered. For each sample, productive Simpson clonality was calculated by taking the square root of Simpson's diversity index across productive rearrangements. TCRdb mirrors the immuneACCESS table, restricted to in-frame sequences. Some clones are absent from its copies; in checked studies, under half trace to an unresolved V gene, and the reason for the others is unknown. The D gene and trimming were derived from the DNA, and the V and J assignments and clone size from that table. The sample table lists about 150,000 clones, around 88% of them with a count of one. 15% to 20% of the sample is taken by the ten largest.

The data were obtained in a study of blood T cell repertoires in COVID-19 (dated by TCRdb to 2019 to 2021). About the investigation overall: Samples from collaborators originated in the United States, Italy and Spain and spanned both the acute and convalescent phases of COVID-19. The material from the prospective study consisted of cDNA or gDNA derived from T cells, B-cell-depleted T cells, or PBMCs. Subjects who had been exposed to COVID-19, were actively infected with it, or had recovered from it provided the deeply sampled blood TCRbeta repertoires that made up the dataset. A freely available public database, intended as a resource for researchers studying the immune response to SARS-CoV-2, is where the repertoires were released. Samples were obtained from the ongoing ImmuneRACE study (first 160 participants) and from over a thousand subjects provided by 6 global collaborators. Nearly every sample came with metadata listing a de-identified subject ID, COVID-19 status, age in years and sex. Where HLA class I and class II types were available, the types were taken from metadata supplied by the sample provider, not from assay-based typing.

Another Seattle source contributed samples from volunteer blood donors who had recovered from COVID-19. Whole blood was collected in K2EDTA tubes by collaborating institutions according to the institutions' own protocols. For TCRbeta analysis, collaborator samples were shipped as frozen whole blood, as isolated PBMCs, or as DNA extracted from either sample type. Here is what the overall study found, with its caveats: The amount of clinical and demographic metadata varied by source and participant and was provided uncurated.

Sample: peripheral blood. Recombination connected TRBV19 to TRBJ2-2; TRBD2 is possibly the D segment (7 matching bases). This receptor was obtained from an older woman who had recovered from COVID-19. The CDR3 has the sequence CASRGGSGATGGELFF. The bases read TGTGCCAGTAGGGGGGGCAGCGGGGCTACGGGCGGGGAGCTGTTTTTT.